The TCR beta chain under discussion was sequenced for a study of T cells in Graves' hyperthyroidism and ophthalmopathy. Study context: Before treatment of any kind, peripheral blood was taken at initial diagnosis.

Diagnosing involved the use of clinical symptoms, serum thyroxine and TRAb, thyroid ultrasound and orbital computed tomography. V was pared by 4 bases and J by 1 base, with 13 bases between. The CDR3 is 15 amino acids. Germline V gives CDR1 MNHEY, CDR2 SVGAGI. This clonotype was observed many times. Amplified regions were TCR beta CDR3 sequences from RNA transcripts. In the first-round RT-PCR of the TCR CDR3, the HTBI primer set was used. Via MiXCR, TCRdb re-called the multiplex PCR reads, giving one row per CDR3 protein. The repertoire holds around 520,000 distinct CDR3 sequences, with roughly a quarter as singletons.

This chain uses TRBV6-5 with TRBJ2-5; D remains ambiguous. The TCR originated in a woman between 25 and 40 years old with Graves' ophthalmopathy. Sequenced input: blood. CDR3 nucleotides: TGTGCCAGCAGTTCTCCACCCCTACTCCAAGAGACCCAGTACTTC. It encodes CASSSPPLLQETQYF.